Listed here is a single T cell receptor (beta chain). The antigen it recognizes is unknown. Per-base qualities were not stored, and no clone one base away is much larger. Receptor amplification or capture employed 5' RACE. Sequencing was performed on an Illumina HiSeq 2500. A second 7 to 11 cycle PCR used a sample-barcoded 5' primer and a J-beta primer mix. Each TCR beta cDNA molecule received a unique molecular identifier from a template-switch 5' adaptor carrying 12 random nucleotides. Each sample yielded at least 2.5 million CDR3-containing paired-end reads. First-strand cDNA was synthesized from all RNA with the Mint cDNA synthesis kit, primed by a TRBC-specific oligonucleotide. Following uracil-DNA glycosylase treatment, all cDNA underwent a first 18-cycle PCR with the universal primers M1SS and BC2_uni_R. From the authors' description of their analysis: For normalization, 1 million high-quality reads, each with a distinct molecular identifier, were randomly selected from each sample. Reads with shared molecular identifiers were discarded instead of being binned into consensus sequences. MiTCR, run with a Q25 quality threshold and the strictest error-elimination algorithm, handled CDR3 identification, clonotype clustering and error correction. A nonparametric unseen species model using Euler transformation provided a lower-bound estimate of total TCR beta diversity. The public reads were run again by TCRdb, first through fastp at Q25 and then through MiXCR, and only productive beta chains were kept. Rows matching on CDR3 protein sequence are summarized as one entry with the most common DNA and genes. The V and J calls shown here were made by TCRdb, not taken from the authors' results. Here the sample has under 800,000 distinct CDR3 sequences; 21% occur a single time. The ten largest clones represent approximately 3.7% of the sample.

These data are taken from a study of blood T cells in healthy people across ages (dated by TCRdb to 2014 to 2015). General notes on the study: In model experiments, template switching captured roughly one uniquely barcoded TCR beta cDNA molecule for every two T cells. To track age-related changes in TCR beta repertoire diversity, the study relied on deep sequencing normalized with unique cDNA molecular identifiers. Donors were grouped into four age groups: young (average roughly 17 years), middle-aged (roughly 40), aged (over 55) and long-lived (about 82). To avoid experimental bias, donors of different ages were randomly spread across the sequencing lanes. For two donors (one aged 18 to 29 and one aged 80 or older), the study analyzed two additional independent replicas of 1 million unique cDNA reads from the same blood draw.

Broader findings and caveats from the paper: Compared with the aged group, more naive CD4+ T cells, fewer expanded clones and increased TCR diversity were shown by the long-lived group, suggesting age selection. As age increased, observed TCR beta diversity per million T cells dropped in a roughly linear way, and a significant reduction was already evident by age roughly 40. Because profiling used bulk unsorted PBMCs, naive and antigen-experienced compartments could not be compared conclusively. The percentage of naive T cells measured by flow cytometry correlated strongly with observed TCR beta diversity. The CMV infection status of donors was not known, potentially confounding age-related changes in expanded clonotypes. Estimates of total diversity based on one million sequenced T cells were regarded as lower bounds and as underestimates.

Donors were 35 to 40 systemically healthy Caucasian individuals from Russia aged 6 to 90 years. Each donor gave ten milliliters of peripheral blood, collected into EDTA-treated Vacutainer tubes. Ficoll-Paque density-gradient centrifugation was used to isolate PBMCs, with at least 6.5 million per sample. Total RNA was extracted from PBMCs with Trizol reagent, with at least 6 micrograms obtained per sample. Naive CD45RAhigh/CD27high T cell percentages were measured by flow cytometry on a PBMC aliquot from every donor. The source material was blood. This clonotype originated in a man between 65 and 85 years old in good health.

The base sequence is TGCGCCAGCAGCCAAGAGACAGGGACACCTAGGGAGCTGTTTTTT. It specifies CASSQETGTPRELFF. Recombination connected TRBV4-3 to TRBJ2-2; the central 7 bases match TRBD1. CDR3 length: 15 amino acids, cysteine to phenylalanine. The CDR3 DNA has 45 bases and is translated from base 1. For CDR1 and CDR2, the germline V gene lists LGHNA and YSLEER. Germline trimming: 0 bases from V, 9 bases from J; junction bases outside gene matches: 7.